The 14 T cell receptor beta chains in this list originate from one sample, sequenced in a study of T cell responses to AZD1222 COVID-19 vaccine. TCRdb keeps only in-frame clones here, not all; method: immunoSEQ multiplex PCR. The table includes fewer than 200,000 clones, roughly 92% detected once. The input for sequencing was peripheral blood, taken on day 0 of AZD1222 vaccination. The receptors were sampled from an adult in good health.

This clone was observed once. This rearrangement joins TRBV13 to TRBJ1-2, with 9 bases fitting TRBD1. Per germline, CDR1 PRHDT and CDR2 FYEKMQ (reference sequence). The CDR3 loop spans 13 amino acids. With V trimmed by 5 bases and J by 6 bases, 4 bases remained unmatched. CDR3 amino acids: CASSHRGRNGYTF. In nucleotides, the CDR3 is TGTGCCAGCAGCCACAGGGGGCGGAATGGCTACACCTTC.

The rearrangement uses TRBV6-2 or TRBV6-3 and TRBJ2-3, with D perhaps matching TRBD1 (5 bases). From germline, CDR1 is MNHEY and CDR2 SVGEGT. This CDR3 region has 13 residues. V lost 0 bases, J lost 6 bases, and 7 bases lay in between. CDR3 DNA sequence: TGTGCCAGCAGTTACTCAAGGGGCGATACGCAGTATTTT. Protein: CASSYSRGDTQYF.

CDR3 coding DNA: TGTGCCAGCTCACCAGAGACAGGGCATGGCTACACCTTC. Its translation is CASSPETGHGYTF. This chain joins TRBV18 and TRBJ1-2, with TRBD1 identical over 7 bases. V was pared by 2 bases and J by 6 bases, with 3 bases of the junction left unmatched. The CDR3 is 13 residues long. Germline-derived CDR1 and CDR2 are KGHSH and LQKENI.

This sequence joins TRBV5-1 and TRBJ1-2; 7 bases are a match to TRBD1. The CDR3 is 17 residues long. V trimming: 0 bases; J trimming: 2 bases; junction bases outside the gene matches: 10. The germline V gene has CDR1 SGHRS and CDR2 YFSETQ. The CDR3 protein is CASSLADRALGNYGYTF. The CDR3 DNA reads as TGCGCCAGCAGCTTGGCCGACAGGGCCCTGGGGAACTATGGCTACACCTTC.

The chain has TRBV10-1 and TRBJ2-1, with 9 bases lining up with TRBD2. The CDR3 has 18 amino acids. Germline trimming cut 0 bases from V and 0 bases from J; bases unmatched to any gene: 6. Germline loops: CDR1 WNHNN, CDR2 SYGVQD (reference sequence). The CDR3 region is CASSESNLAGSSYNEQFF. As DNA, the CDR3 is TGCGCCAGCAGTGAGTCGAACCTAGCGGGAAGCTCCTACAATGAGCAGTTCTTC.

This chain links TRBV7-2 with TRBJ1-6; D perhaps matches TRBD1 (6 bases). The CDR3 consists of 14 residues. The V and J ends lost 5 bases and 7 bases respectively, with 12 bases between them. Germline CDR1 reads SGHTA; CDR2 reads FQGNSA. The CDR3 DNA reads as TGTGCCAGCAGCCTCACAGGGAGGAATTCACCCCTCCACTTT. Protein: CASSLTGRNSPLHF.

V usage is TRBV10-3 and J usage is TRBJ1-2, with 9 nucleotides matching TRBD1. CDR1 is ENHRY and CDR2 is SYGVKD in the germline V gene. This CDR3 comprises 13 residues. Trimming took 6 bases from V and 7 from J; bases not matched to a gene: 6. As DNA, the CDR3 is TGTGCCATCAGCGAAACAGGGGGCTTTGGCTACACCTTC. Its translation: CAISETGGFGYTF.

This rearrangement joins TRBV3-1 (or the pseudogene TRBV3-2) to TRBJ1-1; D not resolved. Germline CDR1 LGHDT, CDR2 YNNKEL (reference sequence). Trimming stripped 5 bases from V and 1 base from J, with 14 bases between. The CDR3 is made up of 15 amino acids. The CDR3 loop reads CASSSPEHRNTEAFF. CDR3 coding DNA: TGTGCCAGCAGCTCACCGGAGCACAGGAACACTGAAGCTTTCTTT.

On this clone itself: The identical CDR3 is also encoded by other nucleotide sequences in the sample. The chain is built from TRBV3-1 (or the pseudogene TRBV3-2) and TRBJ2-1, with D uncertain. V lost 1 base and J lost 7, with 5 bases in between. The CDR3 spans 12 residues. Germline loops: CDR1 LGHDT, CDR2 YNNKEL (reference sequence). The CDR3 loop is CASSQGPNEQFF. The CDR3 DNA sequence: TGTGCCAGCAGCCAAGGGCCTAATGAGCAGTTCTTC.

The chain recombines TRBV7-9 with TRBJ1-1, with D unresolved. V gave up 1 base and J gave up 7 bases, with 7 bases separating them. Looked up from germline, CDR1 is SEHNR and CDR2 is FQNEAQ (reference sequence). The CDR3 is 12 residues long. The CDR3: CASSLGGSEAFF. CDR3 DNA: TGTGCCAGCAGCTTAGGGGGTAGTGAAGCTTTCTTT. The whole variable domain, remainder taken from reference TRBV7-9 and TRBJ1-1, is DTGVSQNPRHKITKRGQNVTFRCDPISEHNRLYWYRQTLGQGPEFLTYFQNEAQLEKSRLLSDRFSAERPKGSFSTLEIQRTEQGDSAMYLCASSLGGSEAFFGQGTRLTVV.

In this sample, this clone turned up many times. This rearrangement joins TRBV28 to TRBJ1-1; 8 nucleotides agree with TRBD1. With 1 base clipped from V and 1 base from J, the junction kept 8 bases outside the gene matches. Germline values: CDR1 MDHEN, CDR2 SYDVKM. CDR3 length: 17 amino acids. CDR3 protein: CASSLSRNRGENTEAFF. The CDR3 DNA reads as TGTGCCAGCAGTTTATCCAGAAACAGGGGGGAGAACACTGAAGCTTTCTTT.

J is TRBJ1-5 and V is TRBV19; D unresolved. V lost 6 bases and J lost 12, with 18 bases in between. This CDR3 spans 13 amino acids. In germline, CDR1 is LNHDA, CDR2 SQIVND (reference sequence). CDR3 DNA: TGTGCCAGTAGCCCCCGCGTCCACTCAGACCAGCATTTT. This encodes CASSPRVHSDQHF. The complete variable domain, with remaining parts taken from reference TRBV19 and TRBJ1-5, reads DGGITQSPKYLFRKEGQNVTLSCEQNLNHDAMYWYRQDPGQGLRLIYYSQIVNDFQKGDIAEGYSVSREKKESFPLTVTSAQKNPTAFYLCASSPRVHSDQHFGDGTRLSIL.

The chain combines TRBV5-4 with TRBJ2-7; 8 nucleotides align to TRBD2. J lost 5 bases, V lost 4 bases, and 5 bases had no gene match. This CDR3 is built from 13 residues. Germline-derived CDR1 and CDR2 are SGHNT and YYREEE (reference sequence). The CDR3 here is CASSGQTSDEQYF. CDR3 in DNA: TGTGCCAGCAGCGGACAGACTAGCGACGAGCAGTACTTC.

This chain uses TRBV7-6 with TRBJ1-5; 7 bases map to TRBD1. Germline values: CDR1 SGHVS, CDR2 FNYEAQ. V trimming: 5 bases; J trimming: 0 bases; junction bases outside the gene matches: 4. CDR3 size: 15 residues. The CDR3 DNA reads TGTGCCAGCAGCCCGACAGGGTTTAGCAATCAGCCCCAGCATTTT. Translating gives CASSPTGFSNQPQHF.